The T cell receptor beta chain described here comes from a study of T-cell reconstitution after alpha-beta-depleted transplantation in children. General study findings and limits: Alpha-beta T cells present about two months after transplant were reported to originate from several hundred expanded graft clones. Counts and diversity of T cells one year after transplant came mostly from newly produced T cells. TCRbeta diversity was high at day 60 in some patients (a result of surviving recipient T cells and thymic progenitors).

Turning to this clonotype: What it binds is unknown.

A library of TCRbeta sequences, prepared with unique molecular identifiers, was generated. From the PCR reads, TCRdb called clonotypes with MiXCR, one entry per CDR3 protein. The sample yields around 700,000 distinct CDR3 sequences, about 12% seen once. The CDR3 sequence is 18 residues long. Losses at the gene ends were 7 bases for V and 5 bases for J; bases not matched to a gene: 19. The germline gives CDR1 MDHEN, CDR2 SYDVKM. The receptor's source is a girl aged 2-15 years with congenital amegakaryocytic thrombocytopenia, due to receive a stem cell transplant. V usage is TRBV28 and J usage is TRBJ2-5; 10 bases are shared with TRBD2. Sequencing used PBMCs, obtained before TCRalphabeta/CD19-depleted stem cell transplant. The CDR3 sequence: CASKNNLPQREGLETQYF. The CDR3 bases are TGTGCCAGCAAAAACAACCTACCCCAGCGGGAGGGTTTGGAGACCCAGTACTTC.